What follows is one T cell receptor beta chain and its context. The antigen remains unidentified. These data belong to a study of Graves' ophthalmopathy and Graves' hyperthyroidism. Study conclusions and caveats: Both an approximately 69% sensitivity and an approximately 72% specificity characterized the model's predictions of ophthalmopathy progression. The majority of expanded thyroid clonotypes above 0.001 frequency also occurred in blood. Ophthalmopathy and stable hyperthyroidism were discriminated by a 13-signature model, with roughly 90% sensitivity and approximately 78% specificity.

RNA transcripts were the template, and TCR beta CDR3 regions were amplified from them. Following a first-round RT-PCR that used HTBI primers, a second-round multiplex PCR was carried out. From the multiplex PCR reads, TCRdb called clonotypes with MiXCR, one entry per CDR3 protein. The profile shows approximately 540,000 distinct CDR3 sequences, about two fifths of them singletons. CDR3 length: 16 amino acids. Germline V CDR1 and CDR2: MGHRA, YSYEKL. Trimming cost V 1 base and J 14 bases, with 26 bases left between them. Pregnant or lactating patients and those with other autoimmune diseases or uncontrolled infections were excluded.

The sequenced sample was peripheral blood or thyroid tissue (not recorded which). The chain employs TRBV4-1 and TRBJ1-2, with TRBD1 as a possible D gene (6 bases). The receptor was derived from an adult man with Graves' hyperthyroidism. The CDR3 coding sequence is TGCGCCAGCAGCCAAGCATTTCGACAGGATGGGATTTCACGTACCTTC. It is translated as CASSQAFRQDGISRTF.